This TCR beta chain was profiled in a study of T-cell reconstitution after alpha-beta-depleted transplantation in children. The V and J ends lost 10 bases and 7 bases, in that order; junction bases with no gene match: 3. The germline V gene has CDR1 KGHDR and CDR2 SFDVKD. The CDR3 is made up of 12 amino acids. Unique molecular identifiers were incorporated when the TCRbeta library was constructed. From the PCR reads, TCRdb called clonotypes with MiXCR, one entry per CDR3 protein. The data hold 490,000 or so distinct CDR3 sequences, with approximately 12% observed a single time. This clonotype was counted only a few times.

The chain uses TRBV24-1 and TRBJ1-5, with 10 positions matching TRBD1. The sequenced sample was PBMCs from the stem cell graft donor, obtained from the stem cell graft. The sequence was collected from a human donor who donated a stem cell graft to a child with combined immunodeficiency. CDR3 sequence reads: CATGTGEQPQHF. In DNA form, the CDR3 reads TGTGCCACGGGGACAGGGGAACAGCCCCAGCATTTT.